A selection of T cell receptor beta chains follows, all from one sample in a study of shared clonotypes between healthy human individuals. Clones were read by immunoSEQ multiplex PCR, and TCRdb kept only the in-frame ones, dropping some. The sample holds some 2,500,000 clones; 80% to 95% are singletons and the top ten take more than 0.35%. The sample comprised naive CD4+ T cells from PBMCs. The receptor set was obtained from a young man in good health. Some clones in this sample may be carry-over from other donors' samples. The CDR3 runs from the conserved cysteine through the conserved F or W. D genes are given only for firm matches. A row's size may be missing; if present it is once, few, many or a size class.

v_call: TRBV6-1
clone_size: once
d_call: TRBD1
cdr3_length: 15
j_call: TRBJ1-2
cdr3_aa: CASALGDSSNYGYTF
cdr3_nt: TGTGCCAGCGCTTTGGGGGACAGCTCTAACTATGGCTACACCTTC

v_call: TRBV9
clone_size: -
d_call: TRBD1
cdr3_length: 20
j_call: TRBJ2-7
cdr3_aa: CASSVGQGGFSTIRRDEQYF
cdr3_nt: TGTGCCAGCAGCGTGGGACAGGGAGGCTTTAGCACTATTAGGCGGGACGAGCAGTACTTC

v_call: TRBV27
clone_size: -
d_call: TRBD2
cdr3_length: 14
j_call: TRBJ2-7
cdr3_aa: CASSRDYNSYEQYF
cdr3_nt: TGTGCCAGCAGCCGGGACTATAACTCCTACGAGCAGTACTTC

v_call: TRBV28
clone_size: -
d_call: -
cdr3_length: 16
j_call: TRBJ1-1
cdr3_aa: CASSPRPGSGNTEAFF
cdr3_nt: TGTGCCAGCAGTCCTAGACCGGGGTCGGGGAACACTGAAGCTTTCTTT

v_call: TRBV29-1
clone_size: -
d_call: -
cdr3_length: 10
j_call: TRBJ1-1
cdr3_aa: CSRGNTEAFF
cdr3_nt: TGCAGCAGGGGGAACACTGAAGCTTTCTTT

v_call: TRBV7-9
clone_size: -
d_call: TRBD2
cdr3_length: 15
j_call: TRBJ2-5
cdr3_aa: CASSLATSGQETQYF
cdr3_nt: TGTGCCAGCAGCTTAGCCACTAGCGGGCAAGAGACCCAGTACTTC

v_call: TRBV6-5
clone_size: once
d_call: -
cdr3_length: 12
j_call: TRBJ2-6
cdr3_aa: CASGAGANVLTF
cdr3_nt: TGTGCCTCGGGAGCCGGGGCCAACGTCCTGACTTTC

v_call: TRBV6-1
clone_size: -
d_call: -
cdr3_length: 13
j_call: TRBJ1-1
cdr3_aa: CASRPRGNTEAFF
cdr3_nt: TGTGCCAGCAGGCCGAGGGGGAACACTGAAGCTTTCTTT

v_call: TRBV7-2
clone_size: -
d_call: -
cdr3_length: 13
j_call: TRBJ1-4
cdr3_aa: CASRRSINEKLFF
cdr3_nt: TGTGCCAGTAGGCGGTCCATTAATGAAAAACTGTTTTTT

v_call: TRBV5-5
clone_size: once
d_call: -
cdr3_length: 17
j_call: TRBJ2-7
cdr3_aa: CASSLRGGGWGTYEQYF
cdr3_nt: TGTGCCAGCAGCTTGCGGGGTGGCGGTTGGGGGACCTACGAGCAGTACTTC

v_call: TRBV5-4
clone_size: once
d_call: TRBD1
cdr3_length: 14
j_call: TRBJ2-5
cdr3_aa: CASSSNTGGETQYF
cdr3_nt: TGTGCCAGCAGCTCAAACACAGGGGGGGAGACCCAGTACTTC

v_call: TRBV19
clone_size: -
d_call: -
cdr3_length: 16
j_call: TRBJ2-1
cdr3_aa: CASSISQVGPGNEQFF
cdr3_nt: TGTGCCAGTAGTATTTCCCAGGTGGGCCCCGGCAATGAGCAGTTCTTC

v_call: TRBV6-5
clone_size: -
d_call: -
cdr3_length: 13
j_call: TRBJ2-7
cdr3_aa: CASSFPGVPRQYF
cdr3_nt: TGTGCCAGCAGCTTCCCGGGAGTCCCGCGGCAGTACTTC

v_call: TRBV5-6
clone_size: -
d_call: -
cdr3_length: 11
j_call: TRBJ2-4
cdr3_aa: CASSSGDIQYF
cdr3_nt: TGTGCCAGCAGCTCAGGAGACATTCAGTACTTC

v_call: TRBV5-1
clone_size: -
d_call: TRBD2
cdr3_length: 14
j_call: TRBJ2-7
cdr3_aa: CASSASGDAYEQYF
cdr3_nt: TGCGCCAGCAGCGCCAGCGGGGACGCCTACGAGCAGTACTTC

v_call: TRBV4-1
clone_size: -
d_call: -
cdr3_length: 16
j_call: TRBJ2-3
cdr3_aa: CASSQTPAGFTDTQYF
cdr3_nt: TGCGCCAGCAGCCAAACCCCCGCGGGGTTCACAGATACGCAGTATTTT

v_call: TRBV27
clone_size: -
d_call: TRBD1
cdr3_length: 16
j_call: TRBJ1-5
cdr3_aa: CASSPLQGNRNQPQHF
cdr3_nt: TGTGCCAGCAGTCCCTTACAGGGGAATCGGAATCAGCCCCAGCATTTT

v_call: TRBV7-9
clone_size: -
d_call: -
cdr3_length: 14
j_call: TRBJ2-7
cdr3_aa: CASSASGHEGRQYF
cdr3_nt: TGTGCCAGCAGCGCCTCGGGACATGAGGGTCGGCAGTACTTC

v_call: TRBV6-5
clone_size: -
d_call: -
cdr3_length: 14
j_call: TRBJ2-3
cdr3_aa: CASSYNRRTDTQYF
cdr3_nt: TGTGCCAGCAGTTATAACAGGCGCACAGATACGCAGTATTTT

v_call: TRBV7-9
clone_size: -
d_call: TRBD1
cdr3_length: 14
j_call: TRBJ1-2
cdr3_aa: CASSIQGADYGYTF
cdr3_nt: TGTGCCAGCAGCATACAGGGGGCTGACTATGGCTACACCTTC

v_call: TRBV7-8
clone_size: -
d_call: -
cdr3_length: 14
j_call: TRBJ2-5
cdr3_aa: CASSLGSRQETQYF
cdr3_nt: TGTGCCAGCAGCTTAGGTTCCAGACAAGAGACCCAGTACTTC

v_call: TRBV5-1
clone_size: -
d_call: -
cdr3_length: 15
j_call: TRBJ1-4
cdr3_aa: CASSFNLRANEKLFF
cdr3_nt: TGCGCCAGCAGTTTCAACCTGAGGGCTAATGAAAAACTGTTTTTT

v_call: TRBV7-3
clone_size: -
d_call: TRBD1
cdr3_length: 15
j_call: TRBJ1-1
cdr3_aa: CASSFSGQENTEAFF
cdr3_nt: TGTGCCAGCAGCTTCTCGGGACAGGAGAACACTGAAGCTTTCTTT

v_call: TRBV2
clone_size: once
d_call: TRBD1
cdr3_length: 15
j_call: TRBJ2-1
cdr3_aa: CASSGDRGNYNEQFF
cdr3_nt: TGTGCCAGCAGTGGGGACAGGGGTAACTACAATGAGCAGTTCTTC

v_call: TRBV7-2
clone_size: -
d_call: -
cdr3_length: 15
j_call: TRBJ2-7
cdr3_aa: CASSLAGTDSYEQYF
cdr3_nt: TGTGCCAGCAGCTTAGCAGGGACGGATTCCTACGAGCAGTACTTC

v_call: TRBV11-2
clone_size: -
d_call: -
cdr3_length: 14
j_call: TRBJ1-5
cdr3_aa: CASSLGLSNQPQHF
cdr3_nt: TGTGCCAGCAGCTTAGGACTTAGCAATCAGCCCCAGCATTTT

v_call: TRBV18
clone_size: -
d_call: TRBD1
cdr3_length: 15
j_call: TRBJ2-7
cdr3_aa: CASSPPGQGTLEQYF
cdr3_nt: TGTGCCAGCTCACCACCGGGACAGGGGACTCTCGAGCAGTACTTC

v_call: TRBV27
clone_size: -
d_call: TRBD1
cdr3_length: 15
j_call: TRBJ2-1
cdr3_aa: CASSPGQGVSNEQFF
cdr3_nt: TGTGCCAGCAGTCCCGGACAGGGAGTGAGTAATGAGCAGTTCTTC

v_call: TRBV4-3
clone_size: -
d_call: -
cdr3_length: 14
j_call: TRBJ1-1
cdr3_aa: CASSQDGLNTEAFF
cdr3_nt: TGCGCCAGCAGCCAAGATGGTTTGAACACTGAAGCTTTCTTT

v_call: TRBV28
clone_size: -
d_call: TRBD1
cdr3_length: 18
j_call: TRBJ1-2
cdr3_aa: CASRSWGSGTGANYGYTF
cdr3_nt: TGTGCCAGCAGATCTTGGGGGTCGGGGACAGGGGCTAACTATGGCTACACCTTC

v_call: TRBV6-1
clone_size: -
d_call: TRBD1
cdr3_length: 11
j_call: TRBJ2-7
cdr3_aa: CASSVDRGRYF
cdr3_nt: TGTGCCAGCAGTGTCGACAGGGGGCGGTACTTC

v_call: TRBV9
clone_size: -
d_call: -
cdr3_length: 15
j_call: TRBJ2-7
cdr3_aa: CASSEGVAGSYEQYF
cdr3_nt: TGTGCCAGCAGCGAAGGGGTCGCGGGCTCCTACGAGCAGTACTTC

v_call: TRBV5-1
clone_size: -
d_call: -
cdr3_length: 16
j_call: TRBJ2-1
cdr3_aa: CASNRGGGAAYNEQFF
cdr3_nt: TGCGCCAGCAACCGAGGCGGCGGGGCAGCATACAATGAGCAGTTCTTC

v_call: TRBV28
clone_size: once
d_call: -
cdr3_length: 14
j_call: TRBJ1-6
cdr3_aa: CASSRSKSGSPLHF
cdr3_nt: TGTGCCAGCAGCCGTTCGAAGTCCGGTTCACCCCTCCACTTT

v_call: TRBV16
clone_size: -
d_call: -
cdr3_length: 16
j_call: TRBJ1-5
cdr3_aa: CASSQRDGNSNQPQHF
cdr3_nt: TGTGCCAGCAGCCAAAGGGACGGGAATAGCAATCAGCCCCAGCATTTT

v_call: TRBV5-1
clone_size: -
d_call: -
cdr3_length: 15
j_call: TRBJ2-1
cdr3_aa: CASSWATSSYNEQFF
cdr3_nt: TGCGCCAGCAGCTGGGCTACTAGCTCCTACAATGAGCAGTTCTTC

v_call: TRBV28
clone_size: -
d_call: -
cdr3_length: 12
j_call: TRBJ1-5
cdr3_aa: CASSAGDQPQHF
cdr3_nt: TGTGCCAGCAGTGCAGGGGATCAGCCCCAGCATTTT

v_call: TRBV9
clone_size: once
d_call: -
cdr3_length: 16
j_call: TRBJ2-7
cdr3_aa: CASSASLSAGTYEQYF
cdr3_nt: TGTGCCAGCAGCGCGAGTCTTTCGGCAGGGACCTACGAGCAGTACTTC

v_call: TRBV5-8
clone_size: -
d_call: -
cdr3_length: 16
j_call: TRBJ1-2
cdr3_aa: CASSKDPGFVWYGYTF
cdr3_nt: TGTGCCAGCAGCAAGGACCCGGGCTTTGTCTGGTATGGCTACACCTTC

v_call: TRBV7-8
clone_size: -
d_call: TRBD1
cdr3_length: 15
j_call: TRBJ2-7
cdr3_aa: CASSPLPGQGTRQYF
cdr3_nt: TGTGCCAGCAGCCCCCTACCGGGACAGGGAACGCGACAGTACTTC

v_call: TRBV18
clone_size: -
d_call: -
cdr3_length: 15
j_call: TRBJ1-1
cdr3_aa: CASSRTTAKNTEAFF
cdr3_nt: TGTGCCAGCTCACGAACGACGGCGAAGAACACTGAAGCTTTCTTT

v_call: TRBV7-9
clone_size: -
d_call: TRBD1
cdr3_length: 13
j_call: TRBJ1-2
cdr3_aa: CASSWTGGDGYTF
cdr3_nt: TGTGCCAGCAGCTGGACAGGGGGCGATGGCTACACCTTC

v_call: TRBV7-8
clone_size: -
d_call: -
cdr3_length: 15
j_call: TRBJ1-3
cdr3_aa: CASSPRPSSGNTIYF
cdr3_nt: TGTGCCAGCAGCCCCCGGCCGAGCTCTGGAAACACCATATATTTT

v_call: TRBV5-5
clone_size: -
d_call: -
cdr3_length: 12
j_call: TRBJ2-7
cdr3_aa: CASSFATDEQYF
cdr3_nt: TGTGCCAGCAGCTTTGCGACGGACGAGCAGTACTTC

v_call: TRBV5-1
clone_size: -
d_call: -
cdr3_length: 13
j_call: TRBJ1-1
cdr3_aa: CASSRTVNTEAFF
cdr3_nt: TGCGCCAGCAGCAGGACGGTGAACACTGAAGCTTTCTTT

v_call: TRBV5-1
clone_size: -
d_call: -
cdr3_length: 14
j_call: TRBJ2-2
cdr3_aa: CASSLVQNTGELFF
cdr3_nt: TGCGCCAGCAGCTTGGTCCAGAACACCGGGGAGCTGTTTTTT

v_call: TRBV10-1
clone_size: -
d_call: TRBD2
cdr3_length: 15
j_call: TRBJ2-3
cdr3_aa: CAPRGGSGPSDTQYF
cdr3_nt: TGCGCCCCTCGGGGCGGTAGCGGGCCGTCAGATACGCAGTATTTT

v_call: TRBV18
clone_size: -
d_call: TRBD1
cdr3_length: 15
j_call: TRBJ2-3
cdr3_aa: CASSPATGGPDTQYF
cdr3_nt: TGTGCCAGCTCACCAGCGACAGGGGGACCAGATACGCAGTATTTT

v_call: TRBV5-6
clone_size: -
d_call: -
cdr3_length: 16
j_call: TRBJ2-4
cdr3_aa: CASSSTSWRSKNIQYF
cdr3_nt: TGTGCCAGCAGCTCGACCTCGTGGCGGTCCAAAAACATTCAGTACTTC

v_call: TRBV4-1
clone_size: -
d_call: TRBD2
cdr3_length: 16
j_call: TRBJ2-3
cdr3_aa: CASSQGFQEGGAAQYF
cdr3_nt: TGCGCCAGCAGCCAAGGTTTCCAAGAGGGAGGGGCGGCGCAGTATTTT

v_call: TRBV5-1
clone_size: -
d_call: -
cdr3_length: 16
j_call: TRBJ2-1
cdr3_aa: CASSLGGGSSYNEQFF
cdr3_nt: TGCGCCAGCAGCTTGGGAGGGGGTAGCTCCTACAATGAGCAGTTCTTC

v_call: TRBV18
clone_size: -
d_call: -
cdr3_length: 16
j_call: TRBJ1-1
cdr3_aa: CASSPPSGSSGTEAFF
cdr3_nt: TGTGCCAGCTCACCACCCTCAGGCTCGTCGGGGACTGAAGCTTTCTTT

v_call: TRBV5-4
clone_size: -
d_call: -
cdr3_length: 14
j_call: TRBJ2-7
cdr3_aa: CASSFSGNSYEQYF
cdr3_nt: TGTGCCAGCAGCTTTAGTGGGAACTCCTACGAGCAGTACTTC

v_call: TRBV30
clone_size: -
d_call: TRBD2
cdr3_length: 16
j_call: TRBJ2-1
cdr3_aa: CAWSAPTSGRWNEQFF
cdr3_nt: TGTGCCTGGAGTGCCCCTACTAGCGGGAGGTGGAATGAGCAGTTCTTC

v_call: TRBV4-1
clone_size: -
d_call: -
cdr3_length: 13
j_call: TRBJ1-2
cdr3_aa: CASSQDETGSKTF
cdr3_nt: TGCGCCAGCAGCCAAGATGAGACAGGTTCTAAGACCTTC